A single sample is the source of the 19 T cell receptor beta chains below, sequenced in a study of OX40 agonist ivuxolimab in advanced cancers. The repertoire was sequenced with immunoSEQ multiplex PCR; TCRdb's copy has only in-frame clones and lacks some. The table lists under 20,000 clones, roughly 89% of them singletons. The sample consisted of CD4+ or CD8+ T cells sorted from blood, taken in a trial of the OX40 agonist ivuxolimab. Every receptor here comes from an adult with an advanced solid tumor such as melanoma, head and neck, liver or kidney cancer.

The chain joins TRBV27 to TRBJ2-5; tentatively, D is TRBD2 (6 bases). Looked up from germline, CDR1 is MNHEY and CDR2 is SMNVEV (reference sequence). V dropped 4 bases and J dropped 5 bases, with 11 bases sitting between them. This CDR3 has 13 residues. CDR3 in DNA: TGTGCCAGCAGTTGGACGGAGGGGGAGACCCAGTACTTC. This encodes CASSWTEGETQYF.

The chain joins TRBV7-9 to TRBJ2-3; TRBD1 aligns across 9 bases. Germline V gives CDR1 SEHNR, CDR2 FQNEAQ (reference sequence). The CDR3 contains 14 residues. With V trimmed by 4 bases and J by 4 bases, 3 bases remained unmatched. CDR3: CASSSWTGADTQYF. The CDR3 bases are TGTGCCAGCAGCTCCTGGACAGGGGCAGATACGCAGTATTTT.

The chain joins TRBV29-1 to TRBJ2-3; 9 positions match TRBD1. Trimming cost V 6 bases and J 5 bases; bases outside gene matches: 6. The germline V gene has CDR1 SQVTM and CDR2 ANQGSEA. The CDR3 runs 13 residues. The chain's CDR3 is CSVPGQGLDTQYF. The CDR3 DNA follows: TGCAGCGTACCGGGACAGGGCCTAGATACGCAGTATTTT.

This clone was counted a few times. This chain links TRBV4-2 with TRBJ2-7; TRBD2 is a possible D gene (6 bases). CDR3 length equals 15 residues. Trimming shortened V by 2 bases and J by 0 bases, and 11 bases separated the two germline ends. The germline V gene has CDR1 LGHNA and CDR2 YNFKEQ. CDR3 nucleotide sequence: TGTGCCAGCAGCCAATCGAGCGGGCTCTCCTACGAGCAGTACTTC. Its translation is CASSQSSGLSYEQYF.

The chain employs TRBV19 and TRBJ2-5; 9 nucleotides agree with TRBD2. V dropped 3 bases and J dropped 1; count of bases not matched to a gene: 12. This CDR3 is 18 amino acids long. Looked up from germline, CDR1 is LNHDA and CDR2 is SQIVND (reference sequence). In DNA, the CDR3 is TGTGCCAGTAGTATCTCCACTTCATATAGCGGGGGCCAAGAGACCCAGTACTTC. Protein product: CASSISTSYSGGQETQYF.

This chain links TRBV9 with TRBJ2-7; 11 nucleotides agree with TRBD2. The trim removed 3 bases at V and 0 bases at J, leaving 11 bases unmatched. Germline V gene data show CDR1 as SGDLS and CDR2 as YYNGEE. This CDR3 spans 18 amino acids. The chain's CDR3 is CASSEADIAGGSSYEQYF. As DNA, the CDR3 is TGTGCCAGCAGCGAAGCAGACATAGCGGGAGGGAGCTCCTACGAGCAGTACTTC.

CDR3 amino acids: CASSPPGGAVGEQYF. DNA of the CDR3: TGTGCCAGCAGTCCTCCGGGGGGCGCCGTGGGCGAGCAGTACTTC. The V call is TRBV27, the J call TRBJ2-7, with a weak D call TRBD2 (7 bases). The CDR3 consists of 15 residues. Germline-derived CDR1 and CDR2 are MNHEY and SMNVEV (reference sequence). The V end lost 5 bases, the J end lost 6 bases, and 20 bases lay between the germline ends.

This clone was seen a handful of times. The rearrangement uses TRBV29-1 and TRBJ1-1, with D maybe TRBD1 (5 bases). Germline lookup yields CDR1 SQVTM and CDR2 ANQGSEA. CDR3 size: 12 residues. V was pared by 7 bases and J by 1 base, with 10 bases between. The CDR3: CSAIDRNTEAFF. CDR3 bases: TGCAGCGCCATCGACAGGAACACTGAAGCTTTCTTT.

CDR3 residues: CASSQFGPGTGNQPQHF. The CDR3 DNA sequence: TGTGCCAGCAGCCAATTCGGACCCGGGACGGGGAATCAGCCCCAGCATTTT. V gene TRBV4-2 combines with J gene TRBJ1-5, with D perhaps TRBD1 (5 bases). Germline V gene data show CDR1 as LGHNA and CDR2 as YNFKEQ. CDR3 size: 17 residues. Trimming left V 2 bases short and J 4 bases short, with 18 bases between.

The chain joins TRBV28 to TRBJ2-1; TRBD2 matches 11 bases. The germline V gene encodes CDR1 MDHEN and CDR2 SYDVKM. The CDR3 length is 15 residues. Losses at the gene ends were 6 bases for V and 7 bases for J; bases not matched to a gene: 8. The CDR3: CASRIFGTSGNEQFF. CDR3 nucleotide sequence: TGTGCCAGCAGGATCTTCGGGACTAGCGGTAATGAGCAGTTCTTC. Full variable domain (remainder filled in from reference TRBV28 and TRBJ2-1): DVKVTQSSRYLVKRTGEKVFLECVQDMDHENMFWYRQDPGLGLRLIYFSYDVKMKEKGDIPEGYSVSREKKERFSLILESASTNQTSMYLCASRIFGTSGNEQFFGPGTRLTVL.

This sequence joins TRBV7-9 and TRBJ1-5, with a tentative D call TRBD1 (5 bases). The CDR3 has 14 residues. V was clipped by 5 bases and J by 5 bases, with 13 bases between them. Germline V lookup: CDR1 SEHNR, CDR2 FQNEAQ (reference sequence). CDR3 loop: CASSPNGGDQPQHF. The CDR3 region has the DNA TGTGCCAGCAGCCCAAACGGGGGGGATCAGCCCCAGCATTTT.

CDR3 sequence (DNA): TGTGCCACCAATAGGCGGGAGGGCTCCTACAATGAGCAGTTCTTC. Its protein product is CATNRREGSYNEQFF. The chain carries TRBV11-2 and TRBJ2-1; the match to TRBD2 covers 9 bases. The germline CDR1 and CDR2 sequences are SGHAT and FQNNGV. The CDR3 contains 15 residues. The junction had 7 bases not matched to a gene; V was cut back by 10 bases and J by 0 bases.

The gene calls are TRBV6-8 and TRBJ2-7; possible D gene TRBD2, 6 bases. This CDR3 has 16 amino acids. Trimming removed 0 bases from V and 6 bases from J, with 18 bases in between. Germline CDR1 reads MNHGY; CDR2 reads SAAAGT. This CDR3 is CASSYSEGRRPCEQYF. CDR3 coding DNA: TGTGCCAGCAGTTACTCGGAGGGGAGGCGCCCGTGCGAGCAGTACTTC.

The chain links TRBV6-1 to TRBJ1-2; D not resolved. V was pared by 2 bases and J by 1 base, with 23 bases between. The germline V gene encodes CDR1 MNHNS and CDR2 SASEGT. The CDR3 is made up of 19 amino acids. In DNA, the CDR3 is TGTGCCAGCAGTGAAACCGTAGACGCGGGGAGCCCAATTAACTATGGCTACACCTTC. It encodes CASSETVDAGSPINYGYTF.

This clone was recorded once. The chain carries TRBV27 and TRBJ2-1; 9 nucleotides align to TRBD2. The V segment lost 5 bases and the J segment 3 bases; nucleotides outside the gene matches: 5. Per germline, CDR1 MNHEY and CDR2 SMNVEV (reference sequence). This CDR3 comprises 15 residues. CDR3 nucleotides: TGTGCCAGCAGTCCCCGGACTAGCGTCTACAATGAGCAGTTCTTC. Protein product: CASSPRTSVYNEQFF.

V gene TRBV7-9 combines with J gene TRBJ1-2, with D possibly matching TRBD1 (6 bases). The V and J ends lost 5 bases and 3 bases respectively, with 16 bases between them. CDR1 is SEHNR, CDR2 FQNEAQ, per germline (reference sequence). This CDR3 is 15 amino acids long. The DNA of the CDR3 is TGTGCCAGCAGCGAAACCCGGGACACAGACTATGGCTACACCTTC. Translated: CASSETRDTDYGYTF.

This CDR3 reads CASRDRDRVTNTEAFF. CDR3 coding DNA: TGTGCCAGTAGAGACCGGGACAGGGTTACGAACACTGAAGCTTTCTTT. The rearrangement joins TRBV5-6 to TRBJ1-1, with TRBD1 identical over 9 bases. Germline V gives CDR1 SGHDT, CDR2 YYEEEE. CDR3 length equals 16 residues. The V gene end was trimmed by 8 bases and the J gene end by 1 base; junction bases not matched to a gene: 12. The whole variable domain, filled in from reference TRBV5-6 and TRBJ1-1, reads DAGVTQSPTHLIKTRGQQVTLRCSPKSGHDTVSWYQQALGQGPQFIFQYYEEEERQRGNFPDRFSGHQFPNYSSELNVNALLLGDSALYLCASRDRDRVTNTEAFFGQGTRLTVV.

The chain uses TRBV11-2 and TRBJ2-3, with 7 bases identical to TRBD2. J was trimmed by 6 bases and V by 0 bases; bases with no gene match: 12. The CDR3 is made up of 17 amino acids. CDR1 and CDR2 (germline): SGHAT, FQNNGV. The CDR3 DNA follows: TGTGCCAGCAGCTTAGATAGGGAGGGGACCTTCAGGGATACGCAGTATTTT. It yields the protein CASSLDREGTFRDTQYF.

The chain is built from TRBV5-4 and TRBJ2-3; TRBD1 matches at 7 bases. CDR3 length: 15 residues. V trimming: 2 bases; J trimming: 4 bases; junction bases outside the gene matches: 7. In germline, CDR1 is SGHNT, CDR2 YYREEE (reference sequence). As DNA, the CDR3 is TGTGCCAGCAGCTTAAGGACAGGTTTGGCAGATACGCAGTATTTT. This translates into CASSLRTGLADTQYF.